A selection of T cell receptor beta chains follows, all from one sample in a study of T cell responses to AZD1222 COVID-19 vaccine. Libraries were prepared by immunoSEQ multiplex PCR; TCRdb keeps only in-frame clonotypes and omits some of them. Of some 96,000 clones listed, about 85% are singletons. The sequences come from peripheral blood, collected on day 0 of AZD1222 vaccination. The source of these receptors is an adult in good health. Each CDR3 is given with its conserved first and last residue. The D gene is left open where the match is weak. Clone size is shown for a subset of rows, as once, few, many or a class of expanded clone.

CDR3: CASSSTSGNTGELFF
DNA: TGTGCCAGTAGTTCGACTAGCGGCAACACCGGGGAGCTGTTTTTT
V: TRBV19
size: -
J: TRBJ2-2
D: TRBD2

CDR3: CASQQFGIQPQHF
DNA: TGTGCCAGCCAGCAGTTTGGTATCCAGCCCCAGCATTTT
V: TRBV28
size: -
J: TRBJ1-5
D: -

CDR3: CASSFRGGYEQYF
DNA: TGTGCCAGCAGCTTCCGGGGGGGCTACGAGCAGTACTTC
V: TRBV13
size: -
J: TRBJ2-7
D: TRBD2

CDR3: CASKLIQGANSPLHF
DNA: TGTGCCAGCAAGCTCATCCAGGGGGCCAATTCACCCCTCCACTTT
V: TRBV2
size: once
J: TRBJ1-6
D: TRBD1

CDR3: CASSLARTGGGNYGYTF
DNA: TGTGCCAGCAGCTTAGCGCGAACGGGCGGAGGAAACTATGGCTACACCTTC
V: TRBV11-1
size: -
J: TRBJ1-2
D: -

CDR3: CASNPYNEGEIHHNEQFF
DNA: TGCGCCAGCAACCCATACAACGAGGGGGAAATCCACCACAATGAGCAGTTCTTC
V: TRBV5-1
size: -
J: TRBJ2-1
D: -

CDR3: CASSIVAGSTEAFF
DNA: TGTGCCAGTAGTATAGTCGCAGGGAGCACTGAAGCTTTCTTT
V: TRBV19
size: -
J: TRBJ1-1
D: -

CDR3: CASSLGEKLFF
DNA: TGTGCCAGCAGTTTAGGGGAAAAACTGTTTTTT
V: TRBV6-2/TRBV6-3
size: once
J: TRBJ1-4
D: -

CDR3: CASSLFPLGSGDTQYF
DNA: TGTGCCAGCAGCTTATTTCCCCTAGGTAGCGGGGATACGCAGTATTTT
V: TRBV7-2
size: -
J: TRBJ2-3
D: TRBD2

CDR3: CASSLESQLTYEQYF
DNA: TGTGCCAGCAGCTTAGAGTCACAGCTAACCTACGAGCAGTACTTC
V: TRBV7-8
size: -
J: TRBJ2-7
D: -

CDR3: CAWSVEVPLSYEQYF
DNA: TGTGCCTGGAGTGTGGAGGTCCCCCTCTCCTACGAGCAGTACTTC
V: TRBV30
size: -
J: TRBJ2-7
D: -

CDR3: CASSLQGVGEKLFF
DNA: TGTGCCAGCAGCTTACAGGGGGTCGGGGAAAAACTGTTTTTT
V: TRBV11-2
size: few
J: TRBJ1-4
D: TRBD1

CDR3: CAISESLEYYEQYF
DNA: TGTGCCATCAGTGAGTCTCTGGAGTACTACGAGCAGTACTTC
V: TRBV10-3
size: once
J: TRBJ2-7
D: -

CDR3: CASSVTGGFYNEQFF
DNA: TGTGCCAGCAGTGTCACAGGGGGTTTCTACAATGAGCAGTTCTTC
V: TRBV25-1
size: once
J: TRBJ2-1
D: TRBD1

CDR3: CASSPSPNRAYSGNTIYF
DNA: TGTGCCAGCTCACCAAGTCCCAACAGGGCGTACTCTGGAAACACCATATATTTT
V: TRBV18
size: -
J: TRBJ1-3
D: -

CDR3: CASSHWAYRETQYF
DNA: TGTGCCAGCAGCCACTGGGCTTACCGGGAGACCCAGTACTTC
V: TRBV14
size: -
J: TRBJ2-5
D: -

CDR3: CASSPPGYEQYF
DNA: TGTGCCAGCAGCCCACCTGGCTACGAGCAGTACTTC
V: TRBV7-9
size: -
J: TRBJ2-7
D: -

CDR3: CASSFGQIYEQYF
DNA: TGTGCCAGCAGCTTCGGACAGATTTACGAGCAGTACTTC
V: TRBV7-9
size: -
J: TRBJ2-7
D: -

CDR3: CASSVGTGGPLDYEQYF
DNA: TGTGCCAGCAGCGTAGGAACGGGAGGGCCATTAGACTACGAGCAGTACTTC
V: TRBV9
size: -
J: TRBJ2-7
D: TRBD2

CDR3: CASSLIGAGEETQYF
DNA: TGTGCCAGCAGCTTGATAGGGGCGGGGGAAGAGACCCAGTACTTC
V: TRBV5-4
size: -
J: TRBJ2-5
D: TRBD2

CDR3: CASSPPPGGQPQHF
DNA: TGTGCCAGCAGCCCGCCTCCCGGGGGACAGCCCCAGCATTTT
V: TRBV11-2
size: once
J: TRBJ1-5
D: -

CDR3: CASKAHRGVGTEAFF
DNA: TGTGCCAGCAAGGCCCACAGGGGCGTGGGAACTGAAGCTTTCTTT
V: TRBV25-1
size: -
J: TRBJ1-1
D: TRBD1

CDR3: CASSVGGGENNSPLHF
DNA: TGTGCCAGCAGCGTAGGGGGGGGCGAGAATAATTCACCCCTCCACTTT
V: TRBV9
size: -
J: TRBJ1-6
D: -

CDR3: CASSQLGTANTGELFF
DNA: TGTGCCAGCAGCCAACTTGGGACAGCGAACACCGGGGAGCTGTTTTTT
V: TRBV27
size: -
J: TRBJ2-2
D: TRBD1

CDR3: CAWSAHGLSTDTQYF
DNA: TGTGCCTGGAGTGCCCACGGACTGAGCACAGATACGCAGTATTTT
V: TRBV30
size: -
J: TRBJ2-3
D: -

CDR3: CASSPAGRPGNTEAFF
DNA: TGTGCCAGCAGTCCCGCGGGACGCCCGGGTAACACTGAAGCTTTCTTT
V: TRBV6-2/TRBV6-3
size: -
J: TRBJ1-1
D: -

CDR3: CASSSSGTGVGYTF
DNA: TGTGCCAGCAGTTCCTCCGGGACAGGAGTTGGCTACACCTTC
V: TRBV27
size: -
J: TRBJ1-2
D: TRBD1

CDR3: CASLESGGRTEAFF
DNA: TGTGCCAGCCTAGAGTCAGGGGGCCGAACTGAAGCTTTCTTT
V: TRBV11-3
size: -
J: TRBJ1-1
D: TRBD1

CDR3: CASSYLAEGYNEQFF
DNA: TGTGCCAGCAGTTACCTAGCGGAGGGCTACAATGAGCAGTTCTTC
V: TRBV6-5
size: -
J: TRBJ2-1
D: TRBD2

CDR3: CASSPTGGDNEKLFF
DNA: TGTGCCAGCAGCCCCACGGGGGGGGATAATGAAAAACTGTTTTTT
V: TRBV7-9
size: -
J: TRBJ1-4
D: -

CDR3: CASIRAYEQYF
DNA: TGTGCCAGCATTAGGGCATACGAGCAGTACTTC
V: TRBV28
size: -
J: TRBJ2-7
D: -

CDR3: CASSEIGTRGTDTQYF
DNA: TGTGCCAGCAGTGAAATTGGGACTAGAGGCACAGATACGCAGTATTTT
V: TRBV2
size: -
J: TRBJ2-3
D: TRBD2

CDR3: CATSDNGRATGELFF
DNA: TGTGCCACCAGTGATAACGGGAGGGCCACCGGGGAGCTGTTTTTT
V: TRBV24-1
size: -
J: TRBJ2-2
D: TRBD2

CDR3: CASNGRGNTEAFF
DNA: TGTGCCAGCAACGGACGTGGGAACACTGAAGCTTTCTTT
V: TRBV6-5
size: once
J: TRBJ1-1
D: -

CDR3: CASSQDRLVYEQYF
DNA: TGCGCCAGCAGCCAAGATCGTTTAGTCTACGAGCAGTACTTC
V: TRBV4-3
size: once
J: TRBJ2-7
D: -

CDR3: CASSRYDSLLWNEQFF
DNA: TGTGCCAGCTCAAGGTACGACAGCCTCCTGTGGAATGAGCAGTTCTTC
V: TRBV18
size: once
J: TRBJ2-1
D: -

CDR3: CSVARRRKGNTEAFF
DNA: TGCAGCGTTGCTCGCCGTAGGAAAGGAAACACTGAAGCTTTCTTT
V: TRBV29-1
size: -
J: TRBJ1-1
D: -

CDR3: CAISGSGLAGNTIYF
DNA: TGTGCCATCAGTGGGTCAGGGTTGGCTGGAAACACCATATATTTT
V: TRBV10-3
size: -
J: TRBJ1-3
D: -

CDR3: CASSEQGLEQFF
DNA: TGTGCCAGCAGCGAACAGGGGTTGGAGCAGTTCTTC
V: TRBV5-6
size: -
J: TRBJ2-1
D: TRBD1

CDR3: CARSLGTSGPGGYNEQFF
DNA: TGCGCCCGCAGCTTGGGGACTAGCGGGCCGGGGGGTTACAATGAGCAGTTCTTC
V: TRBV5-1
size: -
J: TRBJ2-1
D: TRBD2

CDR3: CASSWGSNEQFF
DNA: TGTGCCAGCTCTTGGGGGTCCAATGAGCAGTTCTTC
V: TRBV2
size: few
J: TRBJ2-1
D: -

CDR3: CASSLYARYNEQFF
DNA: TGTGCCAGCAGCTTATATGCCAGATACAATGAGCAGTTCTTC
V: TRBV7-2
size: -
J: TRBJ2-1
D: -

CDR3: CASSQDRTAGTLHF
DNA: TGTGCCAGCAGCCAAGACAGGACAGCCGGAACCCTCCACTTT
V: TRBV14
size: -
J: TRBJ1-6
D: -

CDR3: CAISEGASSEKLFF
DNA: TGTGCCATCAGTGAAGGGGCGTCGAGTGAAAAACTGTTTTTT
V: TRBV10-3
size: few
J: TRBJ1-4
D: -

CDR3: CASSLRSGELFF
DNA: TGTGCCAGCAGCCTTCGTTCCGGGGAGCTGTTTTTT
V: TRBV25-1
size: -
J: TRBJ2-2
D: -

CDR3: CASSRTSGYNEQYF
DNA: TGTGCCAGCAGTAGGACTAGCGGGTACAACGAGCAGTACTTC
V: TRBV6-5
size: -
J: TRBJ2-7
D: TRBD2

CDR3: CASSIGGSGRSKTQYF
DNA: TGTGCCAGTAGTATAGGAGGTAGCGGGAGATCGAAGACCCAGTACTTC
V: TRBV19
size: once
J: TRBJ2-5
D: TRBD2

CDR3: CASSQEAGGQADTQYF
DNA: TGTGCCAGCAGCCAAGAGGCGGGAGGGCAGGCAGATACGCAGTATTTT
V: TRBV4-2
size: few
J: TRBJ2-3
D: TRBD2

CDR3: CASSSSGTETHNQPQHF
DNA: TGTGCCAGCAGTTCCTCCGGGACAGAAACTCACAATCAGCCCCAGCATTTT
V: TRBV28
size: -
J: TRBJ1-5
D: TRBD1

CDR3: CASSHGQGAGELFF
DNA: TGTGCCAGCAGCCACGGACAGGGGGCCGGGGAGCTGTTTTTT
V: TRBV4-2
size: -
J: TRBJ2-2
D: TRBD1

CDR3: CASSPELAGGNEQFF
DNA: TGTGCCAGCTCACCAGAGCTAGCGGGAGGCAATGAGCAGTTCTTC
V: TRBV18
size: -
J: TRBJ2-1
D: TRBD2

CDR3: CASSSPPIGVNEQFF
DNA: TGTGCCAGCAGTTCGCCGCCTATAGGAGTCAATGAGCAGTTCTTC
V: TRBV6-2/TRBV6-3
size: -
J: TRBJ2-1
D: -

CDR3: CASSLARDVPRGYTF
DNA: TGTGCCAGCAGTTTGGCCCGTGACGTTCCTAGGGGCTACACCTTC
V: TRBV28
size: -
J: TRBJ1-2
D: -

CDR3: CASTGTLSGANVLTF
DNA: TGTGCCAGCACAGGCACCCTATCTGGGGCCAACGTCCTGACTTTC
V: TRBV6-5
size: -
J: TRBJ2-6
D: -

CDR3: CASSTNRPANTGELFF
DNA: TGTGCCAGCAGTACCAATCGTCCAGCGAACACCGGGGAGCTGTTTTTT
V: TRBV7-9
size: -
J: TRBJ2-2
D: -

CDR3: CASSKRGVAKNIQYF
DNA: TGTGCCAGCAGCAAACGGGGGGTAGCCAAAAACATTCAGTACTTC
V: TRBV21-1
size: -
J: TRBJ2-4
D: -

CDR3: CASSEWGGKETQYF
DNA: TGTGCCAGCAGTGAATGGGGAGGGAAAGAGACCCAGTACTTC
V: TRBV25-1
size: -
J: TRBJ2-5
D: TRBD2

CDR3: CASSQLAGVADTQYF
DNA: TGTGCCAGCAGCCAGCTAGCGGGAGTTGCAGATACGCAGTATTTT
V: TRBV3-1/TRBV3-2
size: -
J: TRBJ2-3
D: TRBD2

CDR3: CASTRERNQPQHF
DNA: TGTGCCAGCACCAGGGAGCGCAATCAGCCCCAGCATTTT
V: TRBV28
size: -
J: TRBJ1-5
D: -